The 9 T cell receptor beta chains in this list originate from one sample, sequenced in a study of radiotherapy plus CTLA-4 blockade in lung cancer. TCRdb keeps only in-frame clones here, not all; method: immunoSEQ multiplex PCR. The sample has around 86,000 clones; roughly 80% are singletons. The sample here was peripheral blood, taken from a patient treated with radiotherapy plus ipilimumab. The receptors come from a human donor with non-small cell lung cancer who had stable disease on radiotherapy plus ipilimumab.

The J gene is TRBJ2-5, the V gene TRBV7-7; 11 bases agree with TRBD1. The CDR3 runs to 14 residues. Germline lookup yields CDR1 SSHAT and CDR2 FNYEAQ (reference sequence). The CDR3 DNA sequence: TGTGCTAGCGGCGCCGGGACAGGGGGGGAGACCCAGTACTTC. Amino acids: CASGAGTGGETQYF.

In this sample, this clone turned up once. The chain carries TRBV2 and TRBJ1-5; D is uncertain. V lost 7 bases, J lost 5 bases, and 12 bases lay in between. CDR1 is SNHLY, CDR2 FYNNEI, per germline. The CDR3 has 13 residues. CDR3 residues: CASTRTVYQPQHF. The CDR3 bases are TGTGCCAGCACCAGGACCGTATATCAGCCCCAGCATTTT. Supplemented by reference TRBV2 and TRBJ1-5, the full variable domain reads EPEVTQTPSHQVTQMGQEVILRCVPISNHLYFYWYRQILGQKVEFLVSFYNNEISEKSEIFDDQFSVERPDGSNFTLKIRSTKLEDSAMYFCASTRTVYQPQHFGDGTRLSIL.

This chain links TRBV30 with TRBJ2-1; 10 bases match TRBD2. Trimming took 2 bases from V and 5 from J; bases not matched to a gene: 6. This CDR3 region has 15 residues. Per the germline V gene, CDR1 is GTSNPN and CDR2 is SVGIG (reference sequence). The CDR3 sequence is CAWSLAGVLNNEQFF. The CDR3 DNA follows: TGTGCCTGGAGTCTAGCGGGGGTACTAAACAATGAGCAGTTCTTC.

This sequence joins TRBV30 and TRBJ1-1; no definite D call. The CDR3 sequence is 11 residues long. Trimming took off 1 base at V and 9 bases at J, with 9 bases between the two ends. Per the germline V gene, CDR1 is GTSNPN and CDR2 is SVGIG (reference sequence). In DNA, the CDR3 is TGTGCCTGGAGTGGACGGCAGCAAGCTTTCTTT. The encoded protein is CAWSGRQQAFF.

This sequence joins TRBV9 and TRBJ2-2; D might be TRBD2 (6 bases). CDR3 length: 15 amino acids. V gave up 0 bases and J gave up 3 bases, with 9 bases separating them. The germline V gene encodes CDR1 SGDLS and CDR2 YYNGEE. As DNA, the CDR3 is TGTGCCAGCAGCGTAGGACTAGACTACACCGGGGAGCTGTTTTTT. This gives the protein CASSVGLDYTGELFF.

This sequence joins TRBV6-5 and TRBJ2-5; D uncertain. The germline V and J ends were trimmed by 5 bases and 2 bases, with 9 bases remaining between them. Germline V gives CDR1 MNHEY, CDR2 SVGAGI. This CDR3 has 13 residues. The CDR3 nucleotides are TGTGCCAGCAGTCCAGTGGGACAAGAGACCCAGTACTTC. This translates into CASSPVGQETQYF.

Concerning this clone: A read error may account for a junction end that differs from germline. This chain uses TRBV7-7 with TRBJ2-2, with 7 bases matching TRBD1. Germline assignment: CDR1 SSHAT and CDR2 FNYEAQ (reference sequence). The CDR3 covers 17 residues. CDR3: CASSSRTDRVGTGELFF. The DNA for the CDR3 is TGTGCTAGCAGCTCAAGAACCGACAGGGTTGGGACCGGGGAGCTGTTTTTT.

As to this clone: The junction does not match germline at one end; this may be a read error. The chain combines TRBV27 with TRBJ2-5, with TRBD2 matching over 10 bases. The V gene's germline CDR1 is MNHEY and CDR2 SMNVEV (reference sequence). This CDR3 contains 17 residues. The CDR3 loop reads CASMRGPGTSVQGTQYF. The CDR3 nucleotides are TGTGCCAGCATGCGAGGTCCCGGGACTAGCGTTCAAGGGACCCAGTACTTC.

The chain has TRBV28 and TRBJ2-1; D is possibly TRBD2 (5 bases). V was cut by 5 bases and J by 5 bases, with 13 bases left in between. The CDR3 consists of 14 residues. The germline V gene has CDR1 MDHEN and CDR2 SYDVKM. The CDR3 DNA is TGTGCCAGCAGTGCACCGGGGAGACACAATGAGCAGTTCTTC. Amino acids: CASSAPGRHNEQFF. Based on the CDR3 plus reference TRBV28 and TRBJ2-1, the full variable domain is DVKVTQSSRYLVKRTGEKVFLECVQDMDHENMFWYRQDPGLGLRLIYFSYDVKMKEKGDIPEGYSVSREKKERFSLILESASTNQTSMYLCASSAPGRHNEQFFGPGTRLTVL.